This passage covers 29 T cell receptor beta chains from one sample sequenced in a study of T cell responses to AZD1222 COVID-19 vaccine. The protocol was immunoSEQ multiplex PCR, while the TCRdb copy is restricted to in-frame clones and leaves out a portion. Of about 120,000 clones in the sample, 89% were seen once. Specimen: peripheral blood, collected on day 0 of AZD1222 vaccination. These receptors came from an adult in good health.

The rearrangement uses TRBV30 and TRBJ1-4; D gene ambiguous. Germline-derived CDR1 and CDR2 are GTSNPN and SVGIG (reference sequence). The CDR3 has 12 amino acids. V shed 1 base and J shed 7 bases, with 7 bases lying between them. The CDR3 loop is CAWSGLGEKLFF. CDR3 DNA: TGTGCCTGGAGTGGCCTGGGTGAAAAACTGTTTTTT.

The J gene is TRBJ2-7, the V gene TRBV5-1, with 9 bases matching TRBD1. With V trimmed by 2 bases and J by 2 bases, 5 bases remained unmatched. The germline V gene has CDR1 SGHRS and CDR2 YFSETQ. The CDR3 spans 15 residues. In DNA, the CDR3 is TGCGCCAGCAGCTTCCGGACAGGGGAAACCTACGAGCAGTACTTC. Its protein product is CASSFRTGETYEQYF. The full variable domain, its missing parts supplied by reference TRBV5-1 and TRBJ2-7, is KAGVTQTPRYLIKTRGQQVTLSCSPISGHRSVSWYQQTPGQGLQFLFEYFSETQRNKGNFPGRFSGRQFSNSRSEMNVSTLELGDSALYLCASSFRTGETYEQYFGPGTRLTVT.

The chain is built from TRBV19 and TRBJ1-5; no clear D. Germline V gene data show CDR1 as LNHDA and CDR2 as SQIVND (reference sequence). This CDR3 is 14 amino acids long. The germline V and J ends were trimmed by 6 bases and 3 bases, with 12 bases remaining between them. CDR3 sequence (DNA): TGTGCCAGTAGGATTACAGAAAACAATCAGCCCCAGCATTTT. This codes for CASRITENNQPQHF.

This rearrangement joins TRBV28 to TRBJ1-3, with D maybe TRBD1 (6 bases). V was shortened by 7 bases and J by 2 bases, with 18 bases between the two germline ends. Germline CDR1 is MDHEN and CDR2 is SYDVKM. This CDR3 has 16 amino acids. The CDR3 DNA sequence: TGTGCCAGCATCCCCGGGGGGCTCGAACCTGGAAACACCATATATTTT. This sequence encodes CASIPGGLEPGNTIYF.

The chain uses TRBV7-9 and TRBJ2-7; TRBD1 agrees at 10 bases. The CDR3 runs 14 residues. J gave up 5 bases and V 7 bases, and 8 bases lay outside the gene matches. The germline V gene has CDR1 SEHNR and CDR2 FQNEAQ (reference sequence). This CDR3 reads CASTTDRGLHEQYF. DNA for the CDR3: TGTGCCAGCACTACTGACAGGGGGCTGCACGAGCAGTACTTC. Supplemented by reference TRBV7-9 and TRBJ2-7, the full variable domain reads DTGVSQNPRHKITKRGQNVTFRCDPISEHNRLYWYRQTLGQGPEFLTYFQNEAQLEKSRLLSDRFSAERPKGSFSTLEIQRTEQGDSAMYLCASTTDRGLHEQYFGPGTRLTVT.

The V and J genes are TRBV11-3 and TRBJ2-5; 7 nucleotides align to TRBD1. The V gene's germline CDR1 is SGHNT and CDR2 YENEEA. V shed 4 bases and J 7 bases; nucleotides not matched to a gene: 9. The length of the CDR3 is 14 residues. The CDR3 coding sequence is TGTGCCAGCAGCTCGCAAACAGGGGAAGGGACCCAGTACTTC. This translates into CASSSQTGEGTQYF.

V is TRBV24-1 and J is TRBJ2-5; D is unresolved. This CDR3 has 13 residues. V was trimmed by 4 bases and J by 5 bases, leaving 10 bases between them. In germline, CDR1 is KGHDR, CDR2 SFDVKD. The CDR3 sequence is CATSEKFQETQYF. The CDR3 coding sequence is TGTGCCACCAGTGAGAAGTTTCAGGAGACCCAGTACTTC.

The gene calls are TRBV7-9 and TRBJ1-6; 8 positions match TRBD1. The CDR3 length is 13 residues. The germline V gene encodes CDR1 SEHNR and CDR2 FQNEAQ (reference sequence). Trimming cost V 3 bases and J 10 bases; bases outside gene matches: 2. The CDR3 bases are TGTGCCAGCAGCTTGGACAGGGTCTCACCCCTCCACTTT. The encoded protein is CASSLDRVSPLHF.

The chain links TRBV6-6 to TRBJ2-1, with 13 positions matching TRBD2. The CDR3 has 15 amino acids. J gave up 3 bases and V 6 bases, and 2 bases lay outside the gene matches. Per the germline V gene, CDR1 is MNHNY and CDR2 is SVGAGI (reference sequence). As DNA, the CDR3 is TGTGCCAGCAGACGGACTAGCGGGGGCTACAATGAGCAGTTCTTC. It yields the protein CASRRTSGGYNEQFF.

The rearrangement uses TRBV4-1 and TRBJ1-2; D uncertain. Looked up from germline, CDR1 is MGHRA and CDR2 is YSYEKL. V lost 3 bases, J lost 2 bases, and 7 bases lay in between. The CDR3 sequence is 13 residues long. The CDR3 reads CASSQGDNYGYTF. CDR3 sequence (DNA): TGCGCCAGCAGCCAGGGTGACAACTATGGCTACACCTTC.

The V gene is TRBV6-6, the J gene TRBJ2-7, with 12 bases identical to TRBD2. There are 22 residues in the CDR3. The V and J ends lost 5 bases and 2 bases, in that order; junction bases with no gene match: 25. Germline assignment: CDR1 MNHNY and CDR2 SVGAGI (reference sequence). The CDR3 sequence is CASSRSAGLILAGGEGAYEQYF. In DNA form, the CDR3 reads TGTGCCAGCAGTCGATCCGCGGGCCTCATCCTAGCGGGAGGGGAGGGCGCCTACGAGCAGTACTTC.

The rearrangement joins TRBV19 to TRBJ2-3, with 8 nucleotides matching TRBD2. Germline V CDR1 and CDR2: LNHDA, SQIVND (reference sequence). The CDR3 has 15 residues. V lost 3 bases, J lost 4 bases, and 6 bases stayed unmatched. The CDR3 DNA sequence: TGTGCCAGTAGTATTCCGGGGGGGAACGCAGATACGCAGTATTTT. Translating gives CASSIPGGNADTQYF.

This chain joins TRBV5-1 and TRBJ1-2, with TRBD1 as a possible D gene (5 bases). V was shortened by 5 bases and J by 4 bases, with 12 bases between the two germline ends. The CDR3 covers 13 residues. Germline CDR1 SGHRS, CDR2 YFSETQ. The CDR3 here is CASRPIGTYGYTF. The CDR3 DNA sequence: TGCGCCAGCAGACCCATTGGGACCTATGGCTACACCTTC.

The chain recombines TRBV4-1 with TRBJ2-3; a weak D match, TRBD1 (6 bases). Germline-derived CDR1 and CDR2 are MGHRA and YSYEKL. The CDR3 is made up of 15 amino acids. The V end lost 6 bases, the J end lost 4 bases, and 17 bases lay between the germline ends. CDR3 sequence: CASRQTGLGADTQYF. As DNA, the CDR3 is TGCGCCAGCAGGCAGACAGGCCTCGGAGCAGATACGCAGTATTTT.

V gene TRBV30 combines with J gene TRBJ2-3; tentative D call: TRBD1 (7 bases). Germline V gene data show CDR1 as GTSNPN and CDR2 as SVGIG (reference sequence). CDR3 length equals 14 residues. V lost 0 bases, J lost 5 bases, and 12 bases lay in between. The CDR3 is CAWSVWRDRDTQYF. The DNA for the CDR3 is TGTGCCTGGAGTGTATGGCGGGACAGAGATACGCAGTATTTT.

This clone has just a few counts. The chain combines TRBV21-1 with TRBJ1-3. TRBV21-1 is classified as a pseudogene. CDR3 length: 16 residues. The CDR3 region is CASSKEAGSNGNTIYF. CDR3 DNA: TGTGCCAGCAGCAAAGAGGCAGGGAGTAACGGAAACACCATATATTTT.

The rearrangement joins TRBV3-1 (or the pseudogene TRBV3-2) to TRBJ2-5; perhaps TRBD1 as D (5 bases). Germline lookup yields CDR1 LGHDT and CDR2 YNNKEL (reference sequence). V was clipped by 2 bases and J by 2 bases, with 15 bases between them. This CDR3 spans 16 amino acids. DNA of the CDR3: TGTGCCAGCAGCCAATGGATGGACACCTATCAAGAGACCCAGTACTTC. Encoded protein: CASSQWMDTYQETQYF.

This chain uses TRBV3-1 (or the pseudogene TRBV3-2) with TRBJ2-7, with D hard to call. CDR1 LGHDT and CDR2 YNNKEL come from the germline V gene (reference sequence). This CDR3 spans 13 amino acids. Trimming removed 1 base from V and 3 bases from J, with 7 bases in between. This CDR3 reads CASSQGSLYEQYF. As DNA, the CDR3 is TGTGCCAGCAGCCAAGGTTCCCTCTACGAGCAGTACTTC.

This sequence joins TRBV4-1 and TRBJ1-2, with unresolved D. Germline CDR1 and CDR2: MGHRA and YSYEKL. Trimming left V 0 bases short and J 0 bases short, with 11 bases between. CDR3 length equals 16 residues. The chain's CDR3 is CASSQEVGLSNYGYTF. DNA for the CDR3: TGCGCCAGCAGCCAAGAAGTGGGTCTTTCTAACTATGGCTACACCTTC.

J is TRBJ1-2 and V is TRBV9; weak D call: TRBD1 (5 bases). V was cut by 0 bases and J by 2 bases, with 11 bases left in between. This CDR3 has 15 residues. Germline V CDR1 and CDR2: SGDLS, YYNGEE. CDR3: CASSVGPGPNYGYTF. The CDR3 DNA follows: TGTGCCAGCAGCGTAGGCCCAGGGCCAAACTATGGCTACACCTTC.

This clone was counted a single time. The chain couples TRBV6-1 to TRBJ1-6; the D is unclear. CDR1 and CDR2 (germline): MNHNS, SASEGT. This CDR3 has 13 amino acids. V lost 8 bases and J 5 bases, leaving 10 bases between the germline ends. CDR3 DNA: TGTGCCAGCCGGGGAGCCAATAATTCACCCCTCCACTTT. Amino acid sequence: CASRGANNSPLHF.

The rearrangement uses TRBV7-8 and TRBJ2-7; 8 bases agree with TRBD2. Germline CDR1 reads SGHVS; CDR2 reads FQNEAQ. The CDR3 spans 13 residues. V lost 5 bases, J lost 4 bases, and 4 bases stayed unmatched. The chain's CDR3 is CASSPGTSYEQYF. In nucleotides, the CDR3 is TGTGCCAGCAGCCCCGGGACTAGTTACGAGCAGTACTTC.

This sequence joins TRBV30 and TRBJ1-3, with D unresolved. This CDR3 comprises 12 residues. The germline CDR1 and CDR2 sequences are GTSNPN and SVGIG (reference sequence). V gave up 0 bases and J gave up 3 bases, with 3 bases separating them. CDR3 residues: CAWSVGGNTIYF. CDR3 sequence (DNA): TGTGCCTGGAGTGTAGGTGGAAACACCATATATTTT.

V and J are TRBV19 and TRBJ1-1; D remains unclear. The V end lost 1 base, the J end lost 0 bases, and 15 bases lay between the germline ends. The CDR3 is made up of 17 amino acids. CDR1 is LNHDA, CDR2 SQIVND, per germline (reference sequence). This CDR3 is CASSIGVQFAMNTEAFF. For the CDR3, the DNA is TGTGCCAGTAGTATAGGCGTACAGTTCGCTATGAACACTGAAGCTTTCTTT.

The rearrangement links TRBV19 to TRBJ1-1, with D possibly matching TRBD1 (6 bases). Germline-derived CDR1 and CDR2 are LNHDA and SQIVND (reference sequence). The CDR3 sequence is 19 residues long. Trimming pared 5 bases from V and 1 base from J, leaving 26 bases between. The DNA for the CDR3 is TGTGCCAGTAGTTCCCCCCCGTGGCAGGGGCCAAGAGGGAACACTGAAGCTTTCTTT. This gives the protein CASSSPPWQGPRGNTEAFF.

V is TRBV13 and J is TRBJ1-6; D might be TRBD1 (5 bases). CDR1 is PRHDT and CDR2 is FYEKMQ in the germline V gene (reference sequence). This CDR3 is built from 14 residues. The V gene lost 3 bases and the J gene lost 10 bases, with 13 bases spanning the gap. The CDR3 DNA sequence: TGTGCCAGCAGCTTCCGGGGCGGAGGATCACCCCTCCACTTT. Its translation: CASSFRGGGSPLHF.

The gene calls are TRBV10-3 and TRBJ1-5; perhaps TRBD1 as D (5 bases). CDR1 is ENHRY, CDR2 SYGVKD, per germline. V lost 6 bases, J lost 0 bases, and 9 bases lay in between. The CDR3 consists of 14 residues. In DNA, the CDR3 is TGTGCCATCAGACAGGACCATAGCAATCAGCCCCAGCATTTT. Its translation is CAIRQDHSNQPQHF.

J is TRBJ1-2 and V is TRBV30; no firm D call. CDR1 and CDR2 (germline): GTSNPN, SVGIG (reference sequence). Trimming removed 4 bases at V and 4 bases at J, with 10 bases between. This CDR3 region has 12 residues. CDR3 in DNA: TGTGCCTGGAAGGCGGACTCCTATGGCTACACCTTC. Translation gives CAWKADSYGYTF.

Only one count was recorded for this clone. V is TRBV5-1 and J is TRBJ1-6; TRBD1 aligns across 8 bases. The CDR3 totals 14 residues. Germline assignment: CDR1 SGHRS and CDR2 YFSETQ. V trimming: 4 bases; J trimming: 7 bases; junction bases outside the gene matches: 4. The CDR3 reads CASSPRTGNSPLHF. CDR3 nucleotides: TGCGCCAGCAGCCCGCGGACAGGGAATTCACCCCTCCACTTT.